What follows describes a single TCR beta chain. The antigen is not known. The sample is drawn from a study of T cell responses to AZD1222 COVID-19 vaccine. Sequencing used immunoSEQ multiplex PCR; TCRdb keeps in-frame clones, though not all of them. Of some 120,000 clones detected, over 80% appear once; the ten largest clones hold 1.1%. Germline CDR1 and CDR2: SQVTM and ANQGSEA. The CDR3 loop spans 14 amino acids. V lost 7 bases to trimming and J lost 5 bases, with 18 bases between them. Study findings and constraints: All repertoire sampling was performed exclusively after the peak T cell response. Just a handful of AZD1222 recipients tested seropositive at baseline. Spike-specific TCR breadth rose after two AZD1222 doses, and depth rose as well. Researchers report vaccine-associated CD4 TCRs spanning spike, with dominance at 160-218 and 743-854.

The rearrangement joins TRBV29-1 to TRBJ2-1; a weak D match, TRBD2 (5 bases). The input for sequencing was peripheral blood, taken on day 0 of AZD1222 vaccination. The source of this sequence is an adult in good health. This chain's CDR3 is CSGAGPGIDNEQFF. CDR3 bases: TGCAGCGGAGCCGGTCCCGGGATAGACAATGAGCAGTTCTTC.